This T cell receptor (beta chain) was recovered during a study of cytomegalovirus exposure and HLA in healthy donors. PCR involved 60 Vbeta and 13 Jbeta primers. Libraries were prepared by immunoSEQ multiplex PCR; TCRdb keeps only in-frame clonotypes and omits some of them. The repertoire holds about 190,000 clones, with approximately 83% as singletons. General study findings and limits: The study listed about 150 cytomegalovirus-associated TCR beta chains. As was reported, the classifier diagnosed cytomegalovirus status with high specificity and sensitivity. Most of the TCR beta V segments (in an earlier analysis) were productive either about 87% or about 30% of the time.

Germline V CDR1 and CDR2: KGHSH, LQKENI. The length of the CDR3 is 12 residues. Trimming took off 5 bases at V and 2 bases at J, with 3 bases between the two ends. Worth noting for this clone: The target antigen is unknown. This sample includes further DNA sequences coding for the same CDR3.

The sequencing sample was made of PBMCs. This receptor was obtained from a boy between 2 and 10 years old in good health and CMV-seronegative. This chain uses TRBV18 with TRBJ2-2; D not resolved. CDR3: CASSTNTGELFF. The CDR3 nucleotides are TGTGCCAGCTCAACTAACACCGGGGAGCTGTTTTTT.